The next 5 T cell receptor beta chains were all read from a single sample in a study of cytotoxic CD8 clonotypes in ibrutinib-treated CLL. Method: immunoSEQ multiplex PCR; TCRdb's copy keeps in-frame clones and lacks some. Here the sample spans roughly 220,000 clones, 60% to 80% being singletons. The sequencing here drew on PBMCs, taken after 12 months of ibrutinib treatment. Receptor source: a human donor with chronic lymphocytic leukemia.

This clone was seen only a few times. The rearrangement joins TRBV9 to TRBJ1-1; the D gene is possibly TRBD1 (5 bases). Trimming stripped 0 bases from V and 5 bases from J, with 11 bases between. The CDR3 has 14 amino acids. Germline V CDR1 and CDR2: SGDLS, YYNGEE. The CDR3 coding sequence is TGTGCCAGCAGCGTAGAGTTGGGGCGAACTGAAGCTTTCTTT. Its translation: CASSVELGRTEAFF.

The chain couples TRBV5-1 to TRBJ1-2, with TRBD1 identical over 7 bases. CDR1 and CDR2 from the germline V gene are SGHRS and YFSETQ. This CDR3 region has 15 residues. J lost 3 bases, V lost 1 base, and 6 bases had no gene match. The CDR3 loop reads CASSLTGDWDYGYTF. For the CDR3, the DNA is TGCGCCAGCAGCTTGACAGGGGATTGGGACTATGGCTACACCTTC.

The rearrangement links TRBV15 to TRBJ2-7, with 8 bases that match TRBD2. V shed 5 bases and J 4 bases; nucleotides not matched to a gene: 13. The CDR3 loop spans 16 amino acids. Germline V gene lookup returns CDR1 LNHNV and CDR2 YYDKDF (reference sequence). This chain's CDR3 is CATSLRGTASGYEQYF. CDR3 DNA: TGTGCCACCAGCCTGAGGGGGACCGCTAGCGGGTACGAGCAGTACTTC.

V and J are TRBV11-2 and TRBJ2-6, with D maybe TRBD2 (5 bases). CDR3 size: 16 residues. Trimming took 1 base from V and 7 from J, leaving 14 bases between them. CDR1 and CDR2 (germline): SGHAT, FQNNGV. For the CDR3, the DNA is TGTGCCAGCAGCTTAGGTCGGGGTCGGGGAGCCAACGTCCTGACTTTC. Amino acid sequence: CASSLGRGRGANVLTF.

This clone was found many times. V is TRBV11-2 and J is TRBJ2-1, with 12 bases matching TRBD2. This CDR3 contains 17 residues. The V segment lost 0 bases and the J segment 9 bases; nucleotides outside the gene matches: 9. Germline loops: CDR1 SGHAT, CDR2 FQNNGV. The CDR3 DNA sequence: TGTGCCAGCAGCTTAGATCAAACTAGCGGGAGGTCCGGTGAGCAGTTCTTC. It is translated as CASSLDQTSGRSGEQFF. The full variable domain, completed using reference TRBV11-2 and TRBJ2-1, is EAGVAQSPRYKIIEKRQSVAFWCNPISGHATLYWYQQILGQGPKLLIQFQNNGVVDDSQLPKDRFSAERLKGVDSTLKIQPAKLEDSAVYLCASSLDQTSGRSGEQFFGPGTRLTVL.